This TCR beta chain was captured by sequencing in a study of cytomegalovirus exposure and HLA in healthy donors. Whole-study results and caveats: As a later analysis showed, several of the most significant clusters appeared to be linked to common viral pathogens. Testing in vitro showed a few CMV-associated chains specific for CMV antigens.

The CDR3 extends over 13 amino acids. CDR1 is GTSNPN, CDR2 SVGIG, per germline (reference sequence). Trimming removed 0 bases from V and 5 bases from J, with 10 bases in between. Primers included in the PCR were 60 Vbeta and 13 Jbeta primers. How the authors handled the data: As a later analysis found, there were 70 million to 90 million unique TCR beta chains, of which roughly 11 million were shared. Measured with immunoSEQ multiplex PCR; TCRdb has only the in-frame clones, and not every one. That table furnishes V, J and clone size, whereas the DNA furnished D and trimming. Among roughly 100,000 clones, roughly 80% were seen once, and the ten largest hold approximately 7.2%. As to this clone: Its antigen is currently unknown.

Sequences were obtained from PBMCs. This clonotype was sampled from a man aged 25 to 40 in good health and CMV-seropositive. The chain has TRBV30 and TRBJ1-1; D remains ambiguous. This CDR3 reads CAWSVGGWTEAFF. The CDR3 DNA is TGTGCCTGGAGTGTAGGAGGGTGGACTGAAGCTTTCTTT. Supplemented by reference TRBV30 and TRBJ1-1, the full variable domain reads SQTIHQWPATLVQPVGSPLSLECTVEGTSNPNLYWYRQAAGRGLQLLFYSVGIGQISSEVPQNLSASRPQDRQFILSSKKLLLSDSGFYLCAWSVGGWTEAFFGQGTRLTVV.